Below, 8 T cell receptor beta chains from the same sample are listed, as sequenced in a study of blood T cell repertoires in COVID-19. Repertoires were generated with immunoSEQ multiplex PCR, while TCRdb's copy carries only in-frame clones and drops some. Of 400,000 to 450,000 clones listed, about 90% are singletons. Input material: PBMCs or T cells enriched from blood (not recorded which). The receptors stem from a young man who had recovered from COVID-19.

The CDR3 coding sequence is TGTGCCAGCATCCTAGCGGGGGAGCAGTTCTTC. As protein: CASILAGEQFF. V and J are TRBV11-2 and TRBJ2-1, with 9 bases aligning to TRBD2. This CDR3 spans 11 amino acids. Per the germline V gene, CDR1 is SGHAT and CDR2 is FQNNGV. With V trimmed by 7 bases and J by 10 bases, 2 bases remained unmatched.

In its sample, this clone was seen once. The gene calls are TRBV21-1 and TRBJ2-7; whether TRBD2, the table's D call, matches the DNA was not checked. TRBV21-1 is a pseudogene. CDR3 length: 18 residues. The CDR3 loop is CASSKFLGISGSSYEQYF. The DNA of the CDR3 is TGTGCCAGCAGCAAATTTCTGGGGATTAGCGGGAGCTCCTACGAGCAGTACTTC.

The J gene is TRBJ2-7, the V gene TRBV7-8; 11 bases map to TRBD1. The CDR3 runs to 14 residues. Losses at the gene ends were 4 bases for V and 5 bases for J; bases not matched to a gene: 4. Germline CDR1 reads SGHVS; CDR2 reads FQNEAQ. The CDR3 spells CASSSPGQGDEQYF. The CDR3 DNA reads TGTGCCAGCAGCTCGCCGGGACAGGGGGACGAGCAGTACTTC.

The chain carries TRBV3-1 (or the pseudogene TRBV3-2) and TRBJ2-1; 12 nucleotides align to TRBD2. The J segment lost 6 bases and the V segment lost 2 bases, leaving 8 bases of the junction unmatched. The CDR3 runs to 17 residues. Looked up from germline, CDR1 is LGHDT and CDR2 is YNNKEL (reference sequence). CDR3 residues: CASSQQYASGRANEQFF. The CDR3 nucleotides read TGTGCCAGCAGCCAACAGTACGCTAGCGGGAGGGCCAATGAGCAGTTCTTC.

V gene TRBV25-1 combines with J gene TRBJ1-3, with D uncertain. The CDR3 covers 16 residues. V gave up 10 bases and J gave up 2 bases, with 21 bases separating them. Looked up from germline, CDR1 is MGHDK and CDR2 is SYGVNS. The CDR3, as DNA: TGTGCCACAAGACCAGGAGGGAGTTCTGCTGGAAACACCATATATTTT. Translation: CATRPGGSSAGNTIYF.

V usage is TRBV6-5 and J usage is TRBJ2-2; TRBD1 aligns across 7 bases. The CDR3 runs to 16 residues. The trim removed 4 bases at V and 5 bases at J, leaving 10 bases unmatched. Germline V gene lookup returns CDR1 MNHEY and CDR2 SVGAGI. CDR3 region: CASSSLTGSVTGELFF. The CDR3 DNA reads TGTGCCAGCAGTTCTTTGACAGGGTCGGTTACCGGGGAGCTGTTTTTT.

This chain connects TRBV5-1 to TRBJ1-3, with D possibly being TRBD1 (5 bases). CDR3 length: 16 residues. V was clipped by 0 bases and J by 2 bases, with 12 bases between them. The germline CDR1 and CDR2 sequences are SGHRS and YFSETQ. The CDR3 DNA sequence: TGCGCCAGCAGCTTGGCTGCGGGGACGGCTGGAAACACCATATATTTT. Its protein product is CASSLAAGTAGNTIYF.

V and J are TRBV28 and TRBJ2-1; TRBD1 matches 9 bases. The CDR3 has 16 amino acids. V shed 3 bases, J shed 7 bases, and the junction held 10 bases outside the gene matches. Per germline, CDR1 MDHEN and CDR2 SYDVKM. CDR3 in DNA: TGTGCCAGCAGTTTGTCCGGGACAGGGAGGAGGAATGAGCAGTTCTTC. Amino acids: CASSLSGTGRRNEQFF. Drawing the rest from reference TRBV28 and TRBJ2-1, the complete variable domain is DVKVTQSSRYLVKRTGEKVFLECVQDMDHENMFWYRQDPGLGLRLIYFSYDVKMKEKGDIPEGYSVSREKKERFSLILESASTNQTSMYLCASSLSGTGRRNEQFFGPGTRLTVL.